The clone carrying this T cell receptor beta chain showed up just a few times. This sample was taken from a study of patients and donors after allogeneic stem cell transplantation. V was pared by 8 bases and J by 0 bases, with 17 bases between. The CDR3 consists of 16 residues. The V gene's germline CDR1 is MNHNS and CDR2 SASEGT. TCRdb processed the RT-PCR reads anew with MiXCR; each CDR3 protein has one entry. This sample yields approximately 200,000 distinct CDR3 sequences, of which about 40% are seen a single time; about 35% belongs to the top ten. The chain recombines TRBV6-1 with TRBJ2-4; D might be TRBD1 (6 bases). Source material: blood, either unsorted or a sorted T cell fraction (not recorded which). This clonotype originated in a human donor who was either an allogeneic HSCT recipient or a stem cell or donor lymphocyte infusion donor (not recorded which). It is not recorded whose cells these are; they may come from a transplant donor. CDR3 nucleotide sequence: TGTGCCAGCGCAGGGGCCGCGCGACTAGCCAAAAACATTCAGTACTTC. This gives the protein CASAGAARLAKNIQYF.